This TCR beta chain was identified during a study of human T cells and chemical hapten exposure. Whole blood, unfractionated, served as the material for total RNA extraction. As regards this clonotype: Its antigen remains unknown.

In the library, unique molecular identifiers were attached to individual cDNA molecules. TCRdb reprocessed the 5' RACE reads via MiXCR and lists one record per CDR3 protein. The table shows roughly 110,000 distinct CDR3 sequences, with roughly a fifth occurring only once. Study results and limitations: Those TCRs sitting above 1 in 1000 frequency stayed the same with DPC sensitization.

The receptor was derived from a human donor in good health.

The CDR3 nucleotides read TGTGCCAGCACCCCACCGACAGCTTTCTATGGCTACACCTTC. This gives the protein CASTPPTAFYGYTF. This sequence joins TRBV12-3 or TRBV12-4 and TRBJ1-2, with D perhaps TRBD1 (5 bases). The CDR3 is 14 residues long. V was cut by 7 bases and J by 4 bases, with 16 bases left in between.